The 18 T cell receptor beta chains listed next were all sequenced from one sample in a study of T-cell memory formation after mild COVID-19. MiXCR, applied by TCRdb to the 5' RACE reads, yields one record per CDR3 protein. This table has about 180,000 distinct CDR3 sequences, about a sixth appearing once. Sequencing was done on a sample of PBMCs or a T cell subset sorted from them (not recorded which). Receptors originate from an adult woman who had mild COVID-19 (a few samples of this study predate the infection). Cell type and time point are not known.

The chain employs TRBV12-3 or TRBV12-4 and TRBJ2-2, with D hard to call. The length of the CDR3 is 12 residues. Trimming took off 6 bases at V and 8 bases at J, with 10 bases between the two ends. CDR3 bases: TGTGCCAGCAGACAAACAGTGGGGGAGCTGTTTTTT. Translated, it gives CASRQTVGELFF.

CDR3 sequence: CASTLAGTLETQYF. DNA of the CDR3: TGTGCCAGCACCCTAGCGGGGACCCTAGAGACCCAGTACTTC. V is TRBV6-2 or TRBV6-3 and J is TRBJ2-5; 9 nucleotides agree with TRBD2. The germline V gene encodes CDR1 MNHEY and CDR2 SVGEGT. The CDR3 totals 14 residues. Trimming removed 7 bases from V and 4 bases from J; junction bases left unmatched: 7.

This clonotype appeared a few times. As DNA, the CDR3 is TGCGCCAGCAGCTCAGGACTAGCATCAAGGGGCTCCTACGAGCAGTACTTC. The encoded protein is CASSSGLASRGSYEQYF. V is TRBV5-1 and J is TRBJ2-7, with 8 bases fitting TRBD2. J lost 0 bases, V lost 3 bases, and 11 bases had no gene match. Germline CDR1 is SGHRS and CDR2 is YFSETQ. The CDR3 is 17 residues long.

The rearrangement uses TRBV7-2 and TRBJ2-3, with 11 nucleotides matching TRBD2. The CDR3 has 16 residues. Per germline, CDR1 SGHTA and CDR2 FQGNSA. Trimming removed 2 bases from V and 4 bases from J; junction bases left unmatched: 5. CDR3 nucleotide sequence: TGTGCCAGCAGCTTAAGACCTAGCGGGGGGTCAGATACGCAGTATTTT. Amino acids: CASSLRPSGGSDTQYF.

The chain carries TRBV29-1 and TRBJ1-1; TRBD1 agrees at 8 bases. The germline CDR1 and CDR2 sequences are SQVTM and ANQGSEA. J was trimmed by 4 bases and V by 7 bases; bases with no gene match: 8. The CDR3 is 13 residues long. CDR3 sequence: CSATGQGSTEAFF. In nucleotides, the CDR3 is TGCAGCGCAACCGGACAGGGTAGCACTGAAGCTTTCTTT.

This clonotype was detected many times. The chain recombines TRBV13 with TRBJ2-5; weak D call: TRBD2 (7 bases). V lost 5 bases and J 5 bases, leaving 21 bases between the germline ends. This CDR3 region has 16 residues. Germline V gene data show CDR1 as PRHDT and CDR2 as FYEKMQ (reference sequence). CDR3 sequence: CASSASRRGGWETQYF. DNA for the CDR3: TGTGCCAGCAGCGCTTCTAGGAGGGGGGGTTGGGAGACCCAGTACTTC.

This clonotype was picked up a small number of times. V is TRBV29-1 and J is TRBJ2-7; D is unresolved. The germline V gene has CDR1 SQVTM and CDR2 ANQGSEA. The CDR3 is 13 amino acids. Trimming removed 0 bases from V and 3 bases from J, with 9 bases in between. The CDR3 reads CSVEDHPGYEQYF. The CDR3 DNA is TGCAGCGTTGAAGATCATCCTGGCTACGAGCAGTACTTC.

The chain couples TRBV7-8 to TRBJ2-7, with D perhaps matching TRBD1 (6 bases). This CDR3 contains 15 residues. V was trimmed by 6 bases and J by 1 base, leaving 16 bases between them. Germline V lookup: CDR1 SGHVS, CDR2 FQNEAQ. The CDR3, as DNA: TGTGCCAGCAGACCCAGGGGTAACACTTCCTACGAGCAGTACTTC. This translates into CASRPRGNTSYEQYF.

This clonotype was counted a few times. The genes are TRBV7-2 and TRBJ1-1; D gene uncertain. CDR3 length equals 17 residues. Germline loops: CDR1 SGHTA, CDR2 FQGNSA. V was clipped by 1 base and J by 2 bases, with 17 bases between them. The CDR3, as DNA: TGTGCCAGCAGCTTAGGGATTTCGGCAGGAGGAAACACTGAAGCTTTCTTT. Protein: CASSLGISAGGNTEAFF.

The sample holds many counts of this clonotype. The chain recombines TRBV5-1 with TRBJ2-1; 10 nucleotides align to TRBD2. The germline CDR1 and CDR2 sequences are SGHRS and YFSETQ. The CDR3 is 15 residues long. V shed 1 base and J 10 bases; nucleotides not matched to a gene: 8. The CDR3 is CASSLNAAGGTEQFF. CDR3 sequence (DNA): TGCGCCAGCAGCTTGAATGCAGCGGGAGGGACCGAGCAGTTCTTC.

The rearrangement joins TRBV7-3 to TRBJ2-5; D ambiguous. Germline-derived CDR1 and CDR2 are SGHTA and FQGTGA. The CDR3 length is 13 residues. The ends were cut back, 1 base at V and 0 bases at J, with 3 bases in the middle. In DNA, the CDR3 is TGTGCCAGCAGCTTAAGTCACCAAGAGACCCAGTACTTC. Amino acids: CASSLSHQETQYF.

The CDR3 region is CASSLNKDHGATRQFF. The CDR3 DNA reads as TGCGCCAGCAGCTTGAATAAAGATCACGGGGCGACGAGGCAGTTCTTC. This sequence joins TRBV5-1 and TRBJ2-1; the D gene could be TRBD1 or TRBD2 (5 bases each). CDR3 length: 16 residues. Germline CDR1 and CDR2: SGHRS and YFSETQ. V shed 1 base and J shed 12 bases, with 23 bases lying between them. Full variable domain (missing parts from reference TRBV5-1 and TRBJ2-1): KAGVTQTPRYLIKTRGQQVTLSCSPISGHRSVSWYQQTPGQGLQFLFEYFSETQRNKGNFPGRFSGRQFSNSRSEMNVSTLELGDSALYLCASSLNKDHGATRQFFGPGTRLTVL.

J is TRBJ2-7 and V is TRBV7-8; 8 positions match TRBD1. Trimming removed 0 bases from V and 6 bases from J; junction bases left unmatched: 4. This CDR3 has 14 amino acids. Germline V lookup: CDR1 SGHVS, CDR2 FQNEAQ. CDR3 in amino acids: CASSLAQGGSEQYF. CDR3 coding DNA: TGTGCCAGCAGCTTAGCACAGGGGGGATCCGAGCAGTACTTC.

J is TRBJ1-5 and V is TRBV7-9; TRBD1 matches 7 bases. This CDR3 spans 17 amino acids. The germline gives CDR1 SEHNR, CDR2 FQNEAQ (reference sequence). J lost 1 base, V lost 1 base, and 7 bases had no gene match. Written as DNA, the CDR3 is TGTGCCAGCAGCTTAGGCCGGGACAGAACCAGCAATCAGCCCCAGCATTTT. Protein product: CASSLGRDRTSNQPQHF.

This clonotype has a handful of counts. The gene calls are TRBV7-2 and TRBJ2-3, with 10 bases matching TRBD2. The ends lost 2 bases at V and 2 bases at J; junction bases unmatched: 4. In germline, CDR1 is SGHTA, CDR2 FQGNSA. The CDR3 sequence is 16 residues long. The CDR3, as DNA: TGTGCCAGCAGCTTAACACTAGCGGGGATCACAGATACGCAGTATTTT. Translation gives CASSLTLAGITDTQYF.

There are a few counts of this clonotype. The rearrangement links TRBV20-1 to TRBJ2-1, with 9 bases fitting TRBD2. Germline values: CDR1 DFQATT, CDR2 SNEGSKA (reference sequence). The V gene end was trimmed by 1 base and the J gene end by 9 bases; junction bases not matched to a gene: 7. The CDR3 contains 14 residues. The CDR3 here is CSARGGRASGEQFF. Here the CDR3 DNA reads TGCAGTGCTAGAGGCGGGAGGGCCTCTGGTGAGCAGTTCTTC.

The rearrangement uses TRBV27 and TRBJ2-7; D remains unclear. Trimming took 6 bases from V and 2 from J, leaving 11 bases between them. The V gene's germline CDR1 is MNHEY and CDR2 SMNVEV (reference sequence). CDR3 length: 13 residues. For the CDR3, the DNA is TGTGCCAGCAGGCCCTTGGCAGCCTACGAGCAGTACTTC. It is translated as CASRPLAAYEQYF.

The table lists this clonotype with a few counts. The chain has TRBV7-2 and TRBJ2-3, with 9 bases aligning to TRBD2. CDR3 length equals 16 residues. Looked up from germline, CDR1 is SGHTA and CDR2 is FQGNSA. Unmatched junction bases numbered 5, after V lost 2 bases and J lost 2 bases. The DNA of the CDR3 is TGTGCCAGCAGCTTAAGGCTAGCGGGAATCACAGATACGCAGTATTTT. Protein: CASSLRLAGITDTQYF.